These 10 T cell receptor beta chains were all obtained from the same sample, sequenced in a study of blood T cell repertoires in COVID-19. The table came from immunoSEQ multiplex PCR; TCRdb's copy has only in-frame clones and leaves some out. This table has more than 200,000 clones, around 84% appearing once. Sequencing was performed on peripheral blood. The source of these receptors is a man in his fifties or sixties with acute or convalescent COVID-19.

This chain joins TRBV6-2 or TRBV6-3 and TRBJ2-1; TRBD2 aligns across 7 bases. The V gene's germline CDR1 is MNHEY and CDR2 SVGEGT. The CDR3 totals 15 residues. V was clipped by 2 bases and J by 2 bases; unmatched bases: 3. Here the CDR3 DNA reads TGTGCCAGCAGTTACGGCGGGACTACCTACAATGAGCAGTTCTTC. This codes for CASSYGGTTYNEQFF.

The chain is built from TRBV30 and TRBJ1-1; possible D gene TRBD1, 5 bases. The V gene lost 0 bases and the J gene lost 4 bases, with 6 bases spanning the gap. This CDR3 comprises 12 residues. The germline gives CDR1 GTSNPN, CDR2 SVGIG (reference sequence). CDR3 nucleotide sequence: TGTGCCTGGAGTGTAGGGGTCACTGAAGCTTTCTTT. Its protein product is CAWSVGVTEAFF.

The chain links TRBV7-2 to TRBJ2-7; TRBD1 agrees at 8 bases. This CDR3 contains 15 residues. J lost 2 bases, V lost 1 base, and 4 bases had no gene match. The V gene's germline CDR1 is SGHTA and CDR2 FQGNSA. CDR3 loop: CASSLGTTGAYEQYF. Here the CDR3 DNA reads TGTGCCAGCAGCTTAGGAACGACAGGGGCCTACGAGCAGTACTTC.

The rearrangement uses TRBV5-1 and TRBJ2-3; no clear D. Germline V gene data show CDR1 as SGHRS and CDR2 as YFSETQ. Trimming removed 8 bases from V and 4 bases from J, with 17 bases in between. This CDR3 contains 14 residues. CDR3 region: CASRQLLASDTQYF. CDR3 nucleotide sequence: TGCGCCAGTCGCCAACTATTGGCGTCAGATACGCAGTATTTT.

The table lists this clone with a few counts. This CDR3 reads CASSVAAEDYGYTF. The CDR3 region has the DNA TGTGCCAGCAGCGTAGCGGCGGAGGACTATGGCTACACCTTC. The J gene is TRBJ1-2, the V gene TRBV9, with no clear D. Deletions cut 0 bases from V and 3 bases from J, with 9 bases between. Germline CDR1 is SGDLS and CDR2 is YYNGEE. The CDR3 is made up of 14 amino acids.

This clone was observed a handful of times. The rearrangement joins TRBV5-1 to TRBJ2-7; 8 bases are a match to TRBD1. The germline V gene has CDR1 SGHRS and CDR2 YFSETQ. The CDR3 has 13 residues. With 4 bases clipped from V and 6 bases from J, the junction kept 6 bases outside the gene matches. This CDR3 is CASSPDRAVEQYF. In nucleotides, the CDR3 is TGCGCCAGCAGCCCGGACAGGGCGGTCGAGCAGTACTTC.

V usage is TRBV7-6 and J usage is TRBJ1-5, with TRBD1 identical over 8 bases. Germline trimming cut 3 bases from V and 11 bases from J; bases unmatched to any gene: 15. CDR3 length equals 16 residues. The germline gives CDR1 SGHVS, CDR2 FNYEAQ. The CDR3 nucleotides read TGTGCCAGCAGCTTCACAACAAGCCCCGACAGGGGAGCCCAGCATTTT. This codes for CASSFTTSPDRGAQHF. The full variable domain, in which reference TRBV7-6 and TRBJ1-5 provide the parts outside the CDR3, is GAGVSQSPRYKVTKRGQDVALRCDPISGHVSLYWYRQALGQGPEFLTYFNYEAQQDKSGLPNDRFSAERPEGSISTLTIQRTEQRDSAMYRCASSFTTSPDRGAQHFGDGTRLSIL.

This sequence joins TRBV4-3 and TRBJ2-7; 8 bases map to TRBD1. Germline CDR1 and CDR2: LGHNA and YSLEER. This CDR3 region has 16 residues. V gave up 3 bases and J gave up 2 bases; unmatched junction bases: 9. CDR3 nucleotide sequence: TGCGCCAGCAGCCAGCGGACAGGGTCACAAACCTACGAGCAGTACTTC. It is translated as CASSQRTGSQTYEQYF.

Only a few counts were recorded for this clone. The DNA of the CDR3 is TGTGCCAGCAGCCTCGGACTAGCGGCGTACAATGAGCAGTTCTTC. It translates to CASSLGLAAYNEQFF. V usage is TRBV5-8 and J usage is TRBJ2-1; 10 bases map to TRBD2. Germline lookup yields CDR1 SGHTS and CDR2 YDEGEE. The CDR3 loop spans 15 amino acids. The J segment lost 4 bases and the V segment lost 4 bases, leaving 5 bases of the junction unmatched.

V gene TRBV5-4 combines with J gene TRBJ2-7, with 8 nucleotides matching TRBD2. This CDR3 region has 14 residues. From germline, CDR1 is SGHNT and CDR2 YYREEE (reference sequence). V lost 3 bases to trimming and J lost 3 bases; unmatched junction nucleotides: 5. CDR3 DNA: TGTGCCAGCAGCTCAATAGCGGGGAGCTACGAGCAGTACTTC. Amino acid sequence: CASSSIAGSYEQYF.